This T cell receptor beta chain was identified during a study of Graves' ophthalmopathy and Graves' hyperthyroidism. This CDR3 has 13 amino acids. The germline CDR1 and CDR2 sequences are MNHNS and SASEGT. V lost 10 bases, J lost 7 bases, and 7 bases stayed unmatched. Hyperthyroidism qualified as stable when ophthalmopathy did not develop within 18 months of follow-up. Each diagnosis was determined on the basis of clinical symptoms, serum thyroxine, TRAb, thyroid ultrasound and orbital computed tomography. This clonotype occurred many times. The authors amplified TCR beta CDR3 regions from RNA transcripts. HTBI primers were used in a first-round RT-PCR, which preceded a second-round multiplex PCR. TCRdb reprocessed the multiplex PCR reads via MiXCR and lists one record per CDR3 protein. This repertoire shows some 370,000 distinct CDR3 sequences, about 17% found once; its top ten account for about 2.4%.

The clonotype was recovered from an adult woman with stable Graves' hyperthyroidism. This chain connects TRBV6-1 to TRBJ1-6; 7 bases map to TRBD1. Source material: peripheral blood. CDR3 sequence: CAIRRDRNSPLHF. DNA of the CDR3: TGTGCCATCCGCCGGGACAGAAATTCACCCCTCCACTTT.